Detailed here is one T cell receptor (beta chain). This specimen belongs to a study of blood T cell repertoires in COVID-19. Study as a whole: Donors in the United States, Italy and Spain gave samples during acute or convalescent COVID-19. PBMCs, B-cell-depleted T cells, or T cells provided the cDNA or gDNA that made up the material.

Under the authors' procedure: Amplification of reference gene primers was used by the study to estimate nucleated cell counts. Only in-frame clones appear in the TCRdb table, and some are missing; sequencing was by immunoSEQ multiplex PCR. The V and J calls and clone size come from that table; D and trimming were worked out from the DNA. In the table there are around 100,000 clones, approximately 86% of which are singletons. This CDR3 is built from 13 residues. V was pared by 4 bases and J by 9 bases, with 2 bases of the junction left unmatched. CDR1 and CDR2 from the germline V gene are LGHDT and YNNKEL (reference sequence).

This clonotype was obtained from a man aged 50-59 years with active or convalescent COVID-19. V gene TRBV3-1 (or the pseudogene TRBV3-2) combines with J gene TRBJ2-5; 13 nucleotides match TRBD2. The specimen sequenced was peripheral blood. CDR3 in amino acids: CASSPGLAGAQYF. For the CDR3, the DNA is TGTGCCAGCAGCCCCGGACTAGCGGGGGCCCAGTACTTC.